The 14 T cell receptor beta chains in this list originate from one sample, sequenced in a study of PD-1 blockade in classical Hodgkin lymphoma. Assay: immunoSEQ multiplex PCR; the TCRdb copy retains only in-frame clones and omits some. This sample has over 70,000 clones, with about nine tenths found just once. The time point: cycle 4 day 1 (C4D1), after 6 weeks of nivolumab. All patients relapsed after autologous stem cell transplantation, and brentuximab vedotin exposure varied. The source material was peripheral blood mononuclear cells (PBMCs), sampled before the fourth cycle of nivolumab. These TCRs come from a human donor with classical Hodgkin lymphoma.

The chain has TRBV30 and TRBJ2-7; D possibly corresponds to TRBD1 (6 bases). This CDR3 contains 14 residues. The germline CDR1 and CDR2 sequences are GTSNPN and SVGIG (reference sequence). V lost 0 bases and J lost 4, with 13 bases in between. The CDR3 bases are TGTGCCTGGAGTGTTGGGGGCAGGGGATACGAGCAGTACTTC. This sequence encodes CAWSVGGRGYEQYF.

The chain uses TRBV6-5 and TRBJ2-2; D is ambiguous. Germline V CDR1 and CDR2: MNHEY, SVGAGI. There are 15 residues in the CDR3. With 4 bases removed from V and 2 bases from J, the gap between germline ends came to 11 bases. CDR3 region: CASSLKGSNTGELFF. Written as DNA, the CDR3 is TGTGCCAGCAGTTTAAAGGGCTCCAACACCGGGGAGCTGTTTTTT.

This clone ranks as medium-sized (0.01 to 0.1%). The chain is built from TRBV5-6 and TRBJ1-6; D ambiguous. The V gene lost 6 bases and the J gene lost 10 bases, with 14 bases spanning the gap. There are 13 residues in the CDR3. CDR1 SGHDT and CDR2 YYEEEE come from the germline V gene. The DNA of the CDR3 is TGTGCCAGCACCCGCCCAGGAGGATCACCCCTCCACTTT. Translated: CASTRPGGSPLHF.

J is TRBJ2-7 and V is TRBV19; unclear D gene. The CDR3 is made up of 15 amino acids. Trimming left V 8 bases short and J 0 bases short, with 17 bases between. Germline V lookup: CDR1 LNHDA, CDR2 SQIVND (reference sequence). This CDR3 reads CASDISAPGSYEQYF. The CDR3 region has the DNA TGTGCCAGTGATATCTCTGCCCCGGGCTCCTACGAGCAGTACTTC. The entire variable domain, with the rest obtained from reference TRBV19 and TRBJ2-7, is as follows: DGGITQSPKYLFRKEGQNVTLSCEQNLNHDAMYWYRQDPGQGLRLIYYSQIVNDFQKGDIAEGYSVSREKKESFPLTVTSAQKNPTAFYLCASDISAPGSYEQYFGPGTRLTVT.

The J gene is TRBJ2-1, the V gene TRBV10-1; perhaps TRBD2 as D (6 bases). This CDR3 contains 16 residues. Germline CDR1 WNHNN, CDR2 SYGVQD (reference sequence). V lost 4 bases, J lost 3 bases, and 16 bases lay in between. The CDR3 loop is CASSGSGLLGYNEQFF. CDR3 sequence (DNA): TGCGCCAGCAGTGGCTCGGGACTCCTCGGCTACAATGAGCAGTTCTTC.

V usage is TRBV5-6 and J usage is TRBJ1-5, with D possibly matching TRBD1 (5 bases). From germline, CDR1 is SGHDT and CDR2 YYEEEE. This CDR3 is built from 15 residues. Trimming cost V 0 bases and J 4 bases, with 11 bases left between them. CDR3 nucleotides: TGTGCCAGCAGCTTGGCCGGGACCCTAAATCAGCCCCAGCATTTT. Translating gives CASSLAGTLNQPQHF.

The chain links TRBV19 to TRBJ1-1; 9 bases align to TRBD1. There are 13 residues in the CDR3. Germline assignment: CDR1 LNHDA and CDR2 SQIVND (reference sequence). Trimming took 6 bases from V and 6 from J; bases not matched to a gene: 5. CDR3 protein: CASSGQGMAEAFF. In DNA form, the CDR3 reads TGTGCCAGTAGCGGACAGGGGATGGCTGAAGCTTTCTTT. The whole variable domain, filled in from reference TRBV19 and TRBJ1-1, reads DGGITQSPKYLFRKEGQNVTLSCEQNLNHDAMYWYRQDPGQGLRLIYYSQIVNDFQKGDIAEGYSVSREKKESFPLTVTSAQKNPTAFYLCASSGQGMAEAFFGQGTRLTVV.

The CDR3 DNA is TGTGCCAGCAGCGAGCTTTCTAGCGTAAGCAATCAGCCCCAGCATTTT. Translation gives CASSELSSVSNQPQHF. This rearrangement joins TRBV11-2 to TRBJ1-5; D is unresolved. Trimming stripped 5 bases from V and 1 base from J, with 15 bases between. CDR3 length: 16 amino acids. Germline V lookup: CDR1 SGHAT, CDR2 FQNNGV.

The chain carries TRBV4-2 and TRBJ2-7; no reliable D call. Trimming shortened V by 1 base and J by 2 bases, and 0 bases separated the two germline ends. Germline V gene lookup returns CDR1 LGHNA and CDR2 YNFKEQ. The CDR3 consists of 11 residues. The CDR3: CASSQAYEQYF. The CDR3 coding sequence is TGTGCCAGCAGCCAAGCCTACGAGCAGTACTTC.

The chain joins TRBV5-6 to TRBJ2-2, with D perhaps matching TRBD2 (6 bases). The length of the CDR3 is 19 residues. Between the trimmed V and J ends, which lost 4 bases and 3 bases, there was a span of 25 bases. Germline values: CDR1 SGHDT, CDR2 YYEEEE. This CDR3 reads CASSRLDGGVSVYTGELFF. In DNA, the CDR3 is TGTGCCAGCAGCCGCCTCGATGGAGGGGTTTCGGTCTACACCGGGGAGCTGTTTTTT.

As for this clone: Other DNA variants within this sample encode the same CDR3. The V gene is TRBV7-3, the J gene TRBJ2-3, with 8 bases lining up with TRBD2. The V and J ends lost 5 bases and 5 bases, in that order; junction bases with no gene match: 12. This CDR3 has 16 residues. CDR1 is SGHTA, CDR2 FQGTGA, per germline. The CDR3 here is CASSRGGGGTGDTQYF. The CDR3 nucleotides are TGTGCCAGCAGCCGGGGGGGCGGGGGGACGGGAGATACGCAGTATTTT. Variable domain in full (rest from reference TRBV7-3 and TRBJ2-3): GAGVSQTPSNKVTEKGKYVELRCDPISGHTALYWYRQSLGQGPEFLIYFQGTGAADDSGLPNDRFFAVRPEGSVSTLKIQRTERGDSAVYLCASSRGGGGTGDTQYFGPGTRLTVL.

This chain joins TRBV30 and TRBJ2-5; TRBD2 might be the D (6 bases). CDR3 length: 14 residues. Trimming took 8 bases from V and 2 from J, leaving 18 bases between them. Per germline, CDR1 GTSNPN and CDR2 SVGIG (reference sequence). The CDR3 coding sequence is TGTGCCGGGGGGTACAGTACGATACAAGAGACCCAGTACTTC. Its translation is CAGGYSTIQETQYF.

The J gene is TRBJ2-1, the V gene TRBV11-2; perhaps TRBD2 as D (5 bases). The CDR3 has 15 residues. CDR1 SGHAT and CDR2 FQNNGV come from the germline V gene. Trimming shortened V by 2 bases and J by 7 bases, and 15 bases separated the two germline ends. Written as DNA, the CDR3 is TGTGCCAGCAGCTTACGTCTGCTAGCCGTTAATGAGCAGTTCTTC. Translation gives CASSLRLLAVNEQFF.

The chain joins TRBV30 to TRBJ1-1; D gene ambiguous. Germline V lookup: CDR1 GTSNPN, CDR2 SVGIG (reference sequence). With 3 bases removed from V and 0 bases from J, the gap between germline ends came to 8 bases. The CDR3 covers 13 residues. CDR3 DNA: TGTGCCTGGAGGGGTGGGATGAACACTGAAGCTTTCTTT. As protein: CAWRGGMNTEAFF.